This TCR beta chain derives from a study of shared clonotypes between healthy human individuals. Overall study: The donors, a couple of women and three men, were aged 18 to 49.

Methods used by the authors: ImmunoSEQ sequences covered only the junction and lacked quality scores; filtering therefore differed. The repertoire was sequenced with immunoSEQ multiplex PCR; TCRdb's copy has only in-frame clones and lacks some. V and J calls and clone size follow that table, whereas D and trimming were derived from the DNA. The table includes some 1,900,000 clones, around 96% detected once. CD8 cells regarded as naive lacked CD45RO, were positively chosen for CCR7, and omitted terminally differentiated effector memory CD45RA+ cells. Adult donors, all healthy and HIV-negative, had no recent acute infections or vaccinations. Germline CDR1 reads WSHSY; CDR2 reads SAAADI. Losses at the gene ends were 8 bases for V and 5 bases for J; bases not matched to a gene: 8. This CDR3 has 15 amino acids.

This sequence originates from a man between 18 and 35 years old in good health. The chain uses TRBV10-2 and TRBJ2-3; 12 nucleotides align to TRBD2. What was sequenced was naive CD8+ T cells sorted from blood. The CDR3 coding sequence is TGCGCCAGCTCTCCTAGCGGGGGGGCAAAAGATACGCAGTATTTT. As protein: CASSPSGGAKDTQYF.